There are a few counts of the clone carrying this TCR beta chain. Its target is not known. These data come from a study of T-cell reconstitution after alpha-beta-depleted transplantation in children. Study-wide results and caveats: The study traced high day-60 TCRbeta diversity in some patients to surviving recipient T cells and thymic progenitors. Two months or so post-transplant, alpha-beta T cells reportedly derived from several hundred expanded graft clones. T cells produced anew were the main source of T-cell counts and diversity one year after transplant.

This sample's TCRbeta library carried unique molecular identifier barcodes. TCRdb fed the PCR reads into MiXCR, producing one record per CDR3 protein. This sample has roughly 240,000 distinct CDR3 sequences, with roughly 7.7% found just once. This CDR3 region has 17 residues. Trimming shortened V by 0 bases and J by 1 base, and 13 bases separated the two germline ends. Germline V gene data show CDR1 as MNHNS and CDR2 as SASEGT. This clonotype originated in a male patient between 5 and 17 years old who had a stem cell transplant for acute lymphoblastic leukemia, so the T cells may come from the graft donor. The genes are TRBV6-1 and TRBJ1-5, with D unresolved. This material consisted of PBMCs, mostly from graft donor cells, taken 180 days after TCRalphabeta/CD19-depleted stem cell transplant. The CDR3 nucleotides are TGTGCCAGCAGTGAAGCGGCGGCAGGTAGGAGCAATCAGCCCCAGCATTTT. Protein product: CASSEAAAGRSNQPQHF.